The clone carrying this T cell receptor (beta chain) came up a few times. Libraries were prepared by immunoSEQ multiplex PCR; TCRdb keeps only in-frame clonotypes and omits some of them. The sample contains more than 65,000 clones, about 80% of which appear only once. This sample is drawn from a study of T cell clones after liver transplantation. The overall study: In this trial, immunosuppression withdrawal was attempted within 2 years of liver transplant.

There are 14 residues in the CDR3. The J segment lost 3 bases and the V segment lost 5 bases, leaving 7 bases of the junction unmatched. Germline V CDR1 and CDR2: SGHAT, FQNNGV. The sequencing here drew on CD4+ T cells from blood, taken 12 months after liver transplant. This sequence was found in a human patient who received a liver transplant. Some T cells may trace back to the graft donor. The V gene is TRBV11-2, the J gene TRBJ2-7; 7 nucleotides align to TRBD1. The CDR3 sequence: CASSLHWDSYEQYF. In DNA, the CDR3 is TGTGCCAGCAGCCTACATTGGGACAGCTACGAGCAGTACTTC.